Shown below are 20 T cell receptor beta chains from a single sample sequenced in a study of blood T cell repertoires in COVID-19. Method: immunoSEQ multiplex PCR; TCRdb's copy keeps in-frame clones and lacks some. This sample has some 56,000 clones, with about 84% found just once. The material sequenced was peripheral blood. The receptors derive from a man aged 55 to 69 with acute or convalescent COVID-19.

The rearrangement links TRBV2 to TRBJ2-3, with 7 positions matching TRBD1. The V and J ends lost 5 bases and 0 bases, in that order; junction bases with no gene match: 5. The CDR3 is 15 residues long. Germline-derived CDR1 and CDR2 are SNHLY and FYNNEI. The CDR3 is CASSTRQGSTDTQYF. CDR3 bases: TGTGCCAGCAGTACCCGACAGGGTAGCACAGATACGCAGTATTTT.

CDR3 coding DNA: TGTGCCACCAGCAGAGATATCGGGGAAACTGCCATCTCCTACGAGCAGTACTTC. Protein: CATSRDIGETAISYEQYF. This chain uses TRBV15 with TRBJ2-7, with D perhaps matching TRBD2 (5 bases). CDR1 is LNHNV, CDR2 YYDKDF, per germline (reference sequence). The V gene lost 0 bases and the J gene lost 0 bases, with 18 bases spanning the gap. This CDR3 spans 18 amino acids.

The rearrangement links TRBV7-9 to TRBJ2-1; 10 bases agree with TRBD2. The CDR3 covers 16 residues. Trimming cost V 6 bases and J 4 bases; bases outside gene matches: 9. The germline CDR1 and CDR2 sequences are SEHNR and FQNEAQ (reference sequence). DNA for the CDR3: TGTGCCAGCAGGTTTGGACTAGCGGATATGTACAATGAGCAGTTCTTC. It translates to CASRFGLADMYNEQFF.

The CDR3 nucleotides read TGCGCCAGCAGCTTGGAGGGGCAAAGCAATCAGCCCCAGCATTTT. Its protein product is CASSLEGQSNQPQHF. The V call is TRBV5-1, the J call TRBJ1-5, with D possibly TRBD1 on 5 matching bases. The CDR3 is made up of 15 amino acids. Trimming took off 0 bases at V and 1 base at J, with 8 bases between the two ends. Germline lookup yields CDR1 SGHRS and CDR2 YFSETQ.

The CDR3 here is CASSIQGETQYF. The DNA for the CDR3 is TGTGCCAGTAGTATCCAGGGAGAGACCCAGTACTTC. The chain couples TRBV19 to TRBJ2-5; tentatively, D is TRBD1 (5 bases). Germline values: CDR1 LNHDA, CDR2 SQIVND (reference sequence). The CDR3 length is 12 residues. V shed 3 bases and J shed 4 bases, with 6 bases lying between them.

The chain combines TRBV28 with TRBJ2-5; 7 bases match TRBD1. V trimming: 6 bases; J trimming: 5 bases; junction bases outside the gene matches: 6. The CDR3 extends over 13 amino acids. CDR1 and CDR2 (germline): MDHEN, SYDVKM. The CDR3 DNA is TGTGCCAGCAGCAAAGGGGGCAGTGAGACCCAGTACTTC. It translates to CASSKGGSETQYF.

The rearrangement uses TRBV5-1 and TRBJ2-5, with 13 bases aligning to TRBD2. Germline V lookup: CDR1 SGHRS, CDR2 YFSETQ. The CDR3 runs to 16 residues. Trimming removed 3 bases from V and 0 bases from J; junction bases left unmatched: 2. This CDR3 reads CASSSGLAGDQETQYF. CDR3 sequence (DNA): TGCGCCAGCAGCTCTGGACTAGCGGGGGACCAAGAGACCCAGTACTTC.

This clone was recorded only once. The V gene is TRBV28, the J gene TRBJ2-2; TRBD2 aligns across 15 bases. From germline, CDR1 is MDHEN and CDR2 SYDVKM. V shed 3 bases, J shed 1 base, and the junction held 3 bases outside the gene matches. The CDR3 length is 18 residues. The CDR3 DNA reads as TGTGCCAGCAGTTTTATGGGACTAGCGGGGGGGAACACCGGGGAGCTGTTTTTT. Amino acids: CASSFMGLAGGNTGELFF.

V gene TRBV6-2 or TRBV6-3 combines with J gene TRBJ2-7, with D possibly matching TRBD2 (5 bases). This CDR3 comprises 12 residues. The germline V and J ends were trimmed by 5 bases and 4 bases, with 9 bases remaining between them. Germline CDR1 is MNHEY and CDR2 is SVGEGT. This chain's CDR3 is CASSKGLYEQYF. The CDR3 bases are TGTGCCAGCAGTAAAGGACTGTACGAGCAGTACTTC.

The J gene is TRBJ1-5, the V gene TRBV5-6; a weak D match, TRBD1 (5 bases). This CDR3 has 14 residues. V lost 1 base to trimming and J lost 3 bases, with 8 bases between them. The germline V gene encodes CDR1 SGHDT and CDR2 YYEEEE. CDR3 DNA: TGTGCCAGCAGCTTGACAGGCATCAATCAGCCCCAGCATTTT. This sequence encodes CASSLTGINQPQHF. The full variable domain, completed using reference TRBV5-6 and TRBJ1-5, is DAGVTQSPTHLIKTRGQQVTLRCSPKSGHDTVSWYQQALGQGPQFIFQYYEEEERQRGNFPDRFSGHQFPNYSSELNVNALLLGDSALYLCASSLTGINQPQHFGDGTRLSIL.

CDR3: CSAFGGQGGYEQYF. The CDR3 DNA reads as TGCAGCGCTTTTGGGGGACAGGGGGGATACGAGCAGTACTTC. The rearrangement links TRBV29-1 to TRBJ2-7, with 11 bases aligning to TRBD1. The CDR3 contains 14 residues. V lost 7 bases to trimming and J lost 4 bases; unmatched junction nucleotides: 9. Germline-derived CDR1 and CDR2 are SQVTM and ANQGSEA.

The chain recombines TRBV5-1 with TRBJ2-1; D ambiguous. V lost 1 base to trimming and J lost 4 bases, with 9 bases between them. CDR1 and CDR2 from the germline V gene are SGHRS and YFSETQ. The CDR3 sequence is 14 residues long. CDR3 sequence reads: CASSLNPQYNEQFF. The CDR3 coding sequence is TGCGCCAGCAGCTTGAATCCCCAATACAATGAGCAGTTCTTC.

The chain recombines TRBV25-1 with TRBJ2-1, with D perhaps TRBD1 (6 bases). Trimming took off 3 bases at V and 8 bases at J, with 17 bases between the two ends. Germline CDR1 reads MGHDK; CDR2 reads SYGVNS. The CDR3 loop spans 15 amino acids. CDR3: CASSEGQGILDEQFF. The CDR3 region has the DNA TGTGCCAGCAGTGAGGGCCAGGGGATTCTGGATGAGCAGTTCTTC.

The chain has TRBV28 and TRBJ1-2; 9 bases agree with TRBD1. This CDR3 comprises 15 residues. Germline V gives CDR1 MDHEN, CDR2 SYDVKM. Unmatched junction bases numbered 13, after V lost 6 bases and J lost 8 bases. CDR3 in amino acids: CASRGPGTGTQGYTF. The DNA for the CDR3 is TGTGCCAGCAGAGGCCCCGGGACAGGGACCCAAGGCTACACCTTC.

This clone was picked up one time. The chain couples TRBV5-6 to TRBJ2-7; D uncertain. Deletions cut 0 bases from V and 9 bases from J, with 16 bases between. Germline-derived CDR1 and CDR2 are SGHDT and YYEEEE. The CDR3 runs 14 residues. The CDR3 loop is CASSLGSPQPGQYF. The CDR3 DNA reads TGTGCCAGCAGCTTGGGGTCCCCCCAGCCGGGGCAGTACTTC. The full variable domain, completed using reference TRBV5-6 and TRBJ2-7, is DAGVTQSPTHLIKTRGQQVTLRCSPKSGHDTVSWYQQALGQGPQFIFQYYEEEERQRGNFPDRFSGHQFPNYSSELNVNALLLGDSALYLCASSLGSPQPGQYFGPGTRLTVT.

This sequence joins TRBV7-3 and TRBJ1-6; maybe TRBD1 (5 bases). This CDR3 contains 14 residues. V gave up 7 bases and J gave up 10 bases, with 17 bases separating them. Germline values: CDR1 SGHTA, CDR2 FQGTGA. The DNA for the CDR3 is TGTGCCAGCACTCCTGGGGCACTTATCTCACCCCTCCACTTT. Translation gives CASTPGALISPLHF.

This clone was seen only a few times. This CDR3 is CASSPQGRGEETQYF. In nucleotides, the CDR3 is TGTGCCAGCAGCCCACAAGGCAGGGGCGAAGAGACCCAGTACTTC. The chain is built from TRBV7-6 and TRBJ2-5; D is possibly TRBD1 (6 bases). Germline V CDR1 and CDR2: SGHVS, FNYEAQ. V dropped 5 bases and J dropped 3 bases, with 16 bases sitting between them. CDR3 length: 15 amino acids.

The V and J genes are TRBV10-2 and TRBJ1-1; D is perhaps TRBD1 (5 bases). This CDR3 region has 15 residues. The germline gives CDR1 WSHSY, CDR2 SAAADI. Trimming shortened V by 0 bases and J by 1 base, and 9 bases separated the two germline ends. This CDR3 reads CASSESSTGNTEAFF. CDR3 DNA sequence: TGCGCCAGCAGTGAGTCTAGTACAGGGAACACTGAAGCTTTCTTT.

This clone was found once. CDR3 sequence (DNA): TGTGCCAGCAGCTTGACAGCTCCAGATACGCAGTATTTT. It codes for CASSLTAPDTQYF. The rearrangement links TRBV5-4 to TRBJ2-3; D gene uncertain. Trimming removed 1 base from V and 4 bases from J, with 7 bases in between. This CDR3 has 13 amino acids. Germline-derived CDR1 and CDR2 are SGHNT and YYREEE (reference sequence). The variable domain in full, with the rest retrieved from reference TRBV5-4 and TRBJ2-3, is ETGVTQSPTHLIKTRGQQVTLRCSSQSGHNTVSWYQQALGQGPQFIFQYYREEENGRGNFPPRFSGLQFPNYSSELNVNALELDDSALYLCASSLTAPDTQYFGPGTRLTVL.

This chain uses TRBV7-8 with TRBJ2-7; D perhaps matches TRBD1 (6 bases). The CDR3 covers 14 residues. CDR1 and CDR2 (germline): SGHVS, FQNEAQ. V lost 5 bases and J lost 2, with 13 bases in between. For the CDR3, the DNA is TGTGCCAGCAGCACCCGGCAGGGGCCCTACGAGCAGTACTTC. It specifies CASSTRQGPYEQYF.